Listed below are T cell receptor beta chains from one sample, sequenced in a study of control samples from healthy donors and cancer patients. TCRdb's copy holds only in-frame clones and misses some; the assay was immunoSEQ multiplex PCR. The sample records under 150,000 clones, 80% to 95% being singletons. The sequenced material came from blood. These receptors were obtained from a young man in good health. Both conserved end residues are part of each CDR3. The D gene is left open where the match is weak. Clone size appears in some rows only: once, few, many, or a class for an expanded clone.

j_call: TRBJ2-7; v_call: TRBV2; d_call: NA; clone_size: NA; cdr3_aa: CASSASGWEQYF; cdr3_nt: TGTGCCAGCAGTGCCAGCGGGTGGGAGCAGTACTTC
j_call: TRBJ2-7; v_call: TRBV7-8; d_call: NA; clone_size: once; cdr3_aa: CASSPTRTSYEQYF; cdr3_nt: TGTGCCAGCAGCCCAACCCGAACATCCTACGAGCAGTACTTC
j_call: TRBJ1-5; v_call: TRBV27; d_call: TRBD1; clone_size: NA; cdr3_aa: CASSIDRVHLQPQHF; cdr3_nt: TGTGCCAGCAGTATCGACAGGGTCCATCTTCAGCCCCAGCATTTT
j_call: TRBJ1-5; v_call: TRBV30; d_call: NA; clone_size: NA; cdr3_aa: CAWSNPMDFNQPQHF; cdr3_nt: TGTGCCTGGAGTAACCCCATGGACTTCAATCAGCCCCAGCATTTT
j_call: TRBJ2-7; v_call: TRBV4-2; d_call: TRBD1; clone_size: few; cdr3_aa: CASSQRGQGYDEQYF; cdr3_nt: TGTGCCAGCAGCCAGAGGGGACAGGGGTATGACGAGCAGTACTTC
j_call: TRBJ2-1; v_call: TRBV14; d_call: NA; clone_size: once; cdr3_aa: CASSQRGNLAYNEQFF; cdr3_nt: TGTGCCAGCAGCCAACGGGGGAACTTGGCATACAATGAGCAGTTCTTC
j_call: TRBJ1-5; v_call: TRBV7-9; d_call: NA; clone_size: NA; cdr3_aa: CASSLGGDQPQHF; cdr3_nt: TGTGCCAGCAGCTTAGGTGGAGACCAGCCCCAGCATTTT
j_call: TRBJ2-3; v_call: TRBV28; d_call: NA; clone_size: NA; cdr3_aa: CASSRDTDTQYF; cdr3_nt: TGTGCCAGCAGTCGGGATACAGATACGCAGTATTTT
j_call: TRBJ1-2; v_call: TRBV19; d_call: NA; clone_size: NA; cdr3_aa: CASNEEVYGYTF; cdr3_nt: TGTGCCAGCAACGAGGAAGTCTATGGCTACACCTTC
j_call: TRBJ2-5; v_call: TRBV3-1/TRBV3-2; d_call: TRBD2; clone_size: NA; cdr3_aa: CASSQAGGAQYF; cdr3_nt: TGTGCCAGCAGCCAAGCGGGAGGTGCCCAGTACTTC
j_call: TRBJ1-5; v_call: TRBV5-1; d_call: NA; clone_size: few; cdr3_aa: CASSLDGTSNQPQHF; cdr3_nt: TGCGCCAGCAGCTTGGACGGGACAAGCAATCAGCCCCAGCATTTT
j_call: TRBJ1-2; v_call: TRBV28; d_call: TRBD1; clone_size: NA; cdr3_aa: CASSRYHRGPFYGYTF; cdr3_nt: TGTGCCAGCAGTCGATATCACAGGGGACCTTTCTATGGCTACACCTTC
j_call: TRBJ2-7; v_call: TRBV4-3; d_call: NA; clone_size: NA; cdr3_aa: CASSQDLGRNFGEQYF; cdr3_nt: TGCGCCAGCAGCCAAGATCTAGGGAGGAATTTTGGCGAGCAGTACTTC
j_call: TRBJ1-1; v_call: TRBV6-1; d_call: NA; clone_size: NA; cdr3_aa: CASSEADLNTEAFF; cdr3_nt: TGTGCCAGCAGTGAAGCAGATCTGAACACTGAAGCTTTCTTT
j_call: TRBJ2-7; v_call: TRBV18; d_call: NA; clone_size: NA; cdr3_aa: CASSPWGDPIYEQYF; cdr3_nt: TGTGCCAGCTCACCATGGGGTGACCCAATCTACGAGCAGTACTTC
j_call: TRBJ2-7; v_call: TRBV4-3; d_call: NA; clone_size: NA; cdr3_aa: CASSQYRGYEQYF; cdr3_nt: TGCGCCAGCAGCCAATATCGGGGATACGAGCAGTACTTC
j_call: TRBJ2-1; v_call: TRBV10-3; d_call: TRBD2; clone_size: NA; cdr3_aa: CAILAGVGNEQFF; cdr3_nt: TGTGCCATCTTAGCGGGAGTGGGTAATGAGCAGTTCTTC
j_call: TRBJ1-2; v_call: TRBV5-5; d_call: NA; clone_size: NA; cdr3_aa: CASSLADNYGYTF; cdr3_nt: TGTGCCAGCAGCTTGGCCGATAACTATGGCTACACCTTC
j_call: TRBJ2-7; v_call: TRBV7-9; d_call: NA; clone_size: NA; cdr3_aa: CASKSEHLRSYEQYF; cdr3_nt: TGTGCCAGCAAGAGCGAGCATTTACGTTCCTACGAGCAGTACTTC
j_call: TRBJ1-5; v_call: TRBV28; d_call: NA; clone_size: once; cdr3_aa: CASSPNPPDILVPNQPQHF; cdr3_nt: TGTGCCAGCAGCCCGAATCCACCGGACATCTTAGTTCCGAATCAGCCCCAGCATTTT
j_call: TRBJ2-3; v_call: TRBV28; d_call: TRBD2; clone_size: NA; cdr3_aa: CASTPAGATDTQYF; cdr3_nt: TGTGCCAGCACCCCAGCGGGAGCAACAGATACGCAGTATTTT
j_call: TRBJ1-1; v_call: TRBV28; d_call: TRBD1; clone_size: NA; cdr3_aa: CASSLLDRGTMNTEAFF; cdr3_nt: TGTGCCAGCAGTTTATTGGACAGGGGGACAATGAACACTGAAGCTTTCTTT
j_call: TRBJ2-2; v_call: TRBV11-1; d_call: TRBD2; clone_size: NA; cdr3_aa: CASSRWGLAGSGELFF; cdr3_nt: TGTGCCAGCAGCCGCTGGGGACTAGCGGGATCCGGGGAGCTGTTTTTT
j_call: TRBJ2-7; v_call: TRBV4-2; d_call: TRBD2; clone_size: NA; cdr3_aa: CASSQNLPGTISHEQYF; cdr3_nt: TGTGCCAGCAGCCAGAATTTACCCGGGACTATATCTCACGAGCAGTACTTC
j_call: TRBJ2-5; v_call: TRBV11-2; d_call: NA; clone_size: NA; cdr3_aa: CASSFGTWGLEQETQYF; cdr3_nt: TGTGCCAGCAGCTTTGGTACATGGGGACTGGAACAAGAGACCCAGTACTTC
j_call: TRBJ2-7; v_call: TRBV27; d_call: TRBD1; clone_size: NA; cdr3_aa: CASSFTGGSEQYF; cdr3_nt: TGTGCCAGCAGTTTTACAGGGGGAAGCGAGCAGTACTTC
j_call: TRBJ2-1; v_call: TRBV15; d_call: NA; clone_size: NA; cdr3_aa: CATSRDRGVNEQFF; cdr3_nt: TGTGCCACCAGCAGAGATAGAGGAGTAAATGAGCAGTTCTTC
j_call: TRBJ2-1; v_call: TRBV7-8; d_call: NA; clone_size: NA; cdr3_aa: CASGTGHYNNEQFF; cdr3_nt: TGTGCCAGCGGTACGGGCCATTACAACAATGAGCAGTTCTTC
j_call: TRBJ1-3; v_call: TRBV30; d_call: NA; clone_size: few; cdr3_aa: CAWSVAAGNTIYF; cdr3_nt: TGTGCCTGGAGTGTAGCGGCTGGAAACACCATATATTTT
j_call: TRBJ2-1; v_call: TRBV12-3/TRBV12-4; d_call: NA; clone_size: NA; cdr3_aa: CASSHDDEQFF; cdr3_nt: TGTGCCAGCAGTCATGACGATGAGCAGTTCTTC
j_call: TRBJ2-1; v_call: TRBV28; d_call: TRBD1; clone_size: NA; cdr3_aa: CASRDRAYIEQFF; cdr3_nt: TGTGCCAGCCGGGACAGGGCCTATATTGAGCAGTTCTTC
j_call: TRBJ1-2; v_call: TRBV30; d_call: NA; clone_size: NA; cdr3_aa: CAWRPGNMKGYTF; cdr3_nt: TGTGCCTGGAGGCCGGGGAATATGAAGGGCTACACCTTC
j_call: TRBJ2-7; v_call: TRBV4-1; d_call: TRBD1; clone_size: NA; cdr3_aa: CASSPRQGYEQYF; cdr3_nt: TGCGCCAGCAGCCCGAGACAGGGCTACGAGCAGTACTTC
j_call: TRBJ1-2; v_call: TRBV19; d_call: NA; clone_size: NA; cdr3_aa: CASSRETGFRYGYTF; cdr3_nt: TGTGCCAGTAGTAGGGAGACAGGATTCCGATATGGCTACACCTTC
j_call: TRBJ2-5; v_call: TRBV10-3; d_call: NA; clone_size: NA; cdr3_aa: CASQGRETQYF; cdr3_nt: TGTGCCTCACAGGGTCGGGAGACCCAGTACTTC
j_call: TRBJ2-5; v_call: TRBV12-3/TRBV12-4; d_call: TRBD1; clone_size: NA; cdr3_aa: CASRRTGVETQYF; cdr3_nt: TGTGCCAGCAGACGGACAGGGGTGGAGACCCAGTACTTC
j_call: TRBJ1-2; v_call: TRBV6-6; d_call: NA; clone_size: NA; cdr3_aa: CASSYRQAGYGYTF; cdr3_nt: TGTGCCAGCAGTTACCGACAGGCCGGGTATGGCTACACCTTC
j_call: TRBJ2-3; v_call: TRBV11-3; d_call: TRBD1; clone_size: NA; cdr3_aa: CASSLTPGQGWGTDTQYF; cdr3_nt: TGTGCCAGCAGCTTAACTCCGGGACAGGGATGGGGCACAGATACGCAGTATTTT
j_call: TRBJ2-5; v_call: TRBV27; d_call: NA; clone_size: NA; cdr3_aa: CASGEETQYF; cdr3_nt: TGTGCGTCGGGGGAAGAGACCCAGTACTTC
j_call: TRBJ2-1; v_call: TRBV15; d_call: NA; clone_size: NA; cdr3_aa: CATSSRYNEQFF; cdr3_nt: TGTGCCACCAGCAGTCGGTACAATGAGCAGTTCTTC
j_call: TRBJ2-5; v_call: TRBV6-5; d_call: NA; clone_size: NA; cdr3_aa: CASSYVGNAETQYF; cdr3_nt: TGTGCCAGCAGTTACGTCGGGAACGCGGAGACCCAGTACTTC
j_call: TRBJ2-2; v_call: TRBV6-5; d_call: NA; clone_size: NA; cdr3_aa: CASSYFSSGNTGELFF; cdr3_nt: TGTGCCAGCAGTTATTTTTCTTCGGGGAACACCGGGGAGCTGTTTTTT
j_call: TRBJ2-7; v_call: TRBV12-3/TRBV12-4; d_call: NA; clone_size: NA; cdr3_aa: CASSLRRTYEQYF; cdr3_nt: TGTGCCAGCAGTTTGCGGAGGACCTACGAGCAGTACTTC
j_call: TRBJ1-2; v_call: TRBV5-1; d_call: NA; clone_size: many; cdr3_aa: CASSLDVTEKGGYTF; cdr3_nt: TGCGCCAGCAGCTTGGATGTGACAGAGAAAGGTGGCTACACCTTC
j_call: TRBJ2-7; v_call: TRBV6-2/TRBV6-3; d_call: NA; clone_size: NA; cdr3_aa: CASSSSPLAALTYEQYF; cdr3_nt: TGTGCCAGCAGCTCCTCCCCATTAGCGGCTCTAACCTACGAGCAGTACTTC
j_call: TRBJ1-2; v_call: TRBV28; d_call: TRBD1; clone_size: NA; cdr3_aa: CASRRNGNRGDHGYTF; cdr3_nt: TGTGCCAGCAGGAGAAACGGAAACAGGGGAGATCATGGCTACACCTTC
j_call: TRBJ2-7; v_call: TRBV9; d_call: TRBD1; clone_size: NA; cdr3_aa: CASSVTGGGGNEQYF; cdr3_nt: TGTGCCAGCAGCGTTACAGGGGGCGGAGGAAACGAGCAGTACTTC
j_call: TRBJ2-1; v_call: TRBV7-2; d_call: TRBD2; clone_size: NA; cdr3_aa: CASSPYPAVEREGYEQFF; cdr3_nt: TGTGCCAGCAGTCCTTACCCCGCTGTCGAGCGGGAGGGTTATGAGCAGTTCTTC
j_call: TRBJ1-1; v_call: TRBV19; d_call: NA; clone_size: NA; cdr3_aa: CASSGYYGLYTEAFF; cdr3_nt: TGTGCCAGTAGTGGTTATTATGGGCTATACACTGAAGCTTTCTTT
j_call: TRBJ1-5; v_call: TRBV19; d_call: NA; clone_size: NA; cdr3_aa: CASSATAYSNQPQHF; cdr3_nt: TGTGCCAGTAGTGCGACAGCGTATAGCAATCAGCCCCAGCATTTT
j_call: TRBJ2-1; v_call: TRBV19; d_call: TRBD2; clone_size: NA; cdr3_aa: CASSIVGGPYNEQFF; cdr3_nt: TGTGCCAGTAGTATTGTGGGAGGGCCCTACAATGAGCAGTTCTTC
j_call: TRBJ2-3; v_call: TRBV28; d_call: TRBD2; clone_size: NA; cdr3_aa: CAAQLAGIGADTQYF; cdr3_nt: TGTGCCGCGCAACTAGCGGGGATAGGGGCAGATACGCAGTATTTT
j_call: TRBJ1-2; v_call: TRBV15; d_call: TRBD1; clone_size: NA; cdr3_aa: CATSRTGYGYTF; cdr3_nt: TGTGCCACCAGCAGGACAGGGTATGGCTACACCTTC
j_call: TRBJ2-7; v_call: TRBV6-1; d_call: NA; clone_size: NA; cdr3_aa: CASSELPSYEQYF; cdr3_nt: TGTGCCAGCAGTGAACTCCCCTCCTACGAGCAGTACTTC
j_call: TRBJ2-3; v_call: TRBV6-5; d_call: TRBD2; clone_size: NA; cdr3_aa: CASALAGPTDTQYF; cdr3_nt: TGTGCCAGCGCCCTAGCGGGACCCACAGATACGCAGTATTTT
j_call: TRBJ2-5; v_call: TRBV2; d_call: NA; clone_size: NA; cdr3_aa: CAIPNRGPRGETQYF; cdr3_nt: TGTGCCATCCCAAACAGGGGACCGCGGGGAGAGACCCAGTACTTC
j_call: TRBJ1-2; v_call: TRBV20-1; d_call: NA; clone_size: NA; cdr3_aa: CSASEGVHGYTF; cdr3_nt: TGCAGTGCTAGTGAGGGAGTCCATGGCTACACCTTC